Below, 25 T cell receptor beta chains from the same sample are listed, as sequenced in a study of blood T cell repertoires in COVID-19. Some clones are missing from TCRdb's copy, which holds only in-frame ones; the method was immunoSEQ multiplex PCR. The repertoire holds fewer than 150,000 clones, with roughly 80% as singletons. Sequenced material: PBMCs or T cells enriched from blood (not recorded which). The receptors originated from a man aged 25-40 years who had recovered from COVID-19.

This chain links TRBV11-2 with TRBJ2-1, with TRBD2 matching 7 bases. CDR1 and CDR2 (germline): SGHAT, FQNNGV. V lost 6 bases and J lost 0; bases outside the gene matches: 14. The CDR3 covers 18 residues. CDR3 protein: CASRSASGKGFSYNEQFF. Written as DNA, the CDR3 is TGTGCCAGCAGGTCCGCTAGCGGCAAAGGGTTCTCCTACAATGAGCAGTTCTTC.

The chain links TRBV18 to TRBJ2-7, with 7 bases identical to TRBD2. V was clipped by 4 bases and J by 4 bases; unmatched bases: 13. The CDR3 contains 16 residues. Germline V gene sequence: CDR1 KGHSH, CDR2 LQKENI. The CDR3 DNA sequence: TGTGCCAGCTCACAAGAACTTGGCGGGAGTGATTACGAGCAGTACTTC. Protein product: CASSQELGGSDYEQYF.

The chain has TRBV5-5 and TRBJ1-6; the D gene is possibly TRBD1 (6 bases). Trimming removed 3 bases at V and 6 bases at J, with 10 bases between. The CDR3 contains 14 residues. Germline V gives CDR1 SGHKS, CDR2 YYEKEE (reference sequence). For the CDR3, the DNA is TGTGCCAGCAGCTCCGGGACACCTAATTCACCCCTCCACTTT. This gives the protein CASSSGTPNSPLHF.

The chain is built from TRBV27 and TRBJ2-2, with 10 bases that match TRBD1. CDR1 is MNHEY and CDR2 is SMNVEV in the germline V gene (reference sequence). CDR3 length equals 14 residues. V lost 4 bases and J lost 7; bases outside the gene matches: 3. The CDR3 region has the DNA TGTGCCAGCAGTTGGGACAGGGGTCACGGGGAGCTGTTTTTT. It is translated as CASSWDRGHGELFF.

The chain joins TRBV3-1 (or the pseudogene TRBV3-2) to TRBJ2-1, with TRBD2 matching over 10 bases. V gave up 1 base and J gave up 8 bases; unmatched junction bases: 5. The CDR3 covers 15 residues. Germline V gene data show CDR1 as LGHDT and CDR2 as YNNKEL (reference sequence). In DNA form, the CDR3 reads TGTGCCAGCAGCCAAGGGCCTAGCGGGGGACATGAGCAGTTCTTC. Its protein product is CASSQGPSGGHEQFF.

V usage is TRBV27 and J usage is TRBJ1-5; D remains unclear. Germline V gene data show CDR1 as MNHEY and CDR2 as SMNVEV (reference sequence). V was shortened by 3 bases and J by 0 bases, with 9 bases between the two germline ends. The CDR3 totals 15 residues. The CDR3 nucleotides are TGTGCCAGCAGTTTTTCCAGTTATAGCAATCAGCCCCAGCATTTT. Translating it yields CASSFSSYSNQPQHF.

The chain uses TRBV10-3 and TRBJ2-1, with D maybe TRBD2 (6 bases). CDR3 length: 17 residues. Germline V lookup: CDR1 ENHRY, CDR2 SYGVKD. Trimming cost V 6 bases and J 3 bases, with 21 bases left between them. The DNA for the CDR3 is TGTGCCATCAGCAACACTCCGGGACTCGACAACTACAATGAGCAGTTCTTC. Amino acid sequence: CAISNTPGLDNYNEQFF.

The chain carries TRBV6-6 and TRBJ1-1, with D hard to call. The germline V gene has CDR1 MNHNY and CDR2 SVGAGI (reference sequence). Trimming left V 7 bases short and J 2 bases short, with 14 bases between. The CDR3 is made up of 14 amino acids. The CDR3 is CASTAQGLNTEAFF. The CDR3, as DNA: TGTGCCAGCACTGCTCAAGGACTAAACACTGAAGCTTTCTTT.

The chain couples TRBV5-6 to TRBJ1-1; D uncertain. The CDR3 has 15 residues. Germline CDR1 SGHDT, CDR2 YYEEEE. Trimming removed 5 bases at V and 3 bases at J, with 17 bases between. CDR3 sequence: CASRSLHWADTEAFF. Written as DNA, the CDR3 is TGTGCCAGCAGATCCCTTCACTGGGCAGACACTGAAGCTTTCTTT.

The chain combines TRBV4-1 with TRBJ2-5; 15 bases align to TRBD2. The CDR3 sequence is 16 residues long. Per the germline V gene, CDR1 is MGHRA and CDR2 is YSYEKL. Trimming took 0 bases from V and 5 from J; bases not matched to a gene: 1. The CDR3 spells CASSQDGLAGGETQYF. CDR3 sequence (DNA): TGCGCCAGCAGCCAAGACGGACTAGCGGGAGGGGAGACCCAGTACTTC.

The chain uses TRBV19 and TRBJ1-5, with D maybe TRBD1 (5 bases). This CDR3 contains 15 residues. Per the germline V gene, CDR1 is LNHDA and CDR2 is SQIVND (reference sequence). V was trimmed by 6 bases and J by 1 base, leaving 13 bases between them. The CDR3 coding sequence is TGTGCCAGTAGCATCGAGGGACTGAGCAATCAGCCCCAGCATTTT. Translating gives CASSIEGLSNQPQHF.

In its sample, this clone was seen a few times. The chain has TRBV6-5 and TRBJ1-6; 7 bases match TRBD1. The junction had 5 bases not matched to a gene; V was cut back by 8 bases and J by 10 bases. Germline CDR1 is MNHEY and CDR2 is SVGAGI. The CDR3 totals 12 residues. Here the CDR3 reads CASGKQGSPLHF. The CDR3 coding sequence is TGTGCCAGCGGAAAACAGGGGTCACCCCTCCACTTT.

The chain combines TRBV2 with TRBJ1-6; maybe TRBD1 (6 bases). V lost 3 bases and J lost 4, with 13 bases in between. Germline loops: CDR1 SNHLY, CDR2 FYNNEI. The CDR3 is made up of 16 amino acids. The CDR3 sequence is CASSEDDRRYNSPLHF. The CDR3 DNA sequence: TGTGCCAGCAGTGAGGACGACAGGAGGTATAATTCACCCCTCCACTTT.

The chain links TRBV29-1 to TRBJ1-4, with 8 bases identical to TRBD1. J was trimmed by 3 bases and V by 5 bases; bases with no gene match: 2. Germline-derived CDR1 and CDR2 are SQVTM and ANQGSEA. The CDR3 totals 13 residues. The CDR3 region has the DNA TGCAGCGTTCAACAGGGGGCTAATGAAAAACTGTTTTTT. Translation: CSVQQGANEKLFF. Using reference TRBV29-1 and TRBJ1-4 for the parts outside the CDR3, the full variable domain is SAVISQKPSRDICQRGTSLTIQCQVDSQVTMMFWYRQQPGQSLTLIATANQGSEATYESGFVIDKFPISRPNLTFSTLTVSNMSPEDSSIYLCSVQQGANEKLFFGSGTQLSVL.

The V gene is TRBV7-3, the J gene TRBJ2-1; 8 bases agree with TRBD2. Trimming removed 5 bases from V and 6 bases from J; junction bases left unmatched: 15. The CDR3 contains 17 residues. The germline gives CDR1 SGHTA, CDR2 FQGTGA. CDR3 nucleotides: TGTGCCAGCAGCCCGGGGGTGGCGGTTGGGACTAGCAATGAGCAGTTCTTC. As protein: CASSPGVAVGTSNEQFF.

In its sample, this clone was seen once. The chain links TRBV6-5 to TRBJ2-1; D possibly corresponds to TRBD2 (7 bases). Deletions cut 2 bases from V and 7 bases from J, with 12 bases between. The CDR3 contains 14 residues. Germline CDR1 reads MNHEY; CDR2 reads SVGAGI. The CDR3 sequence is CASSYGGGRNEQFF. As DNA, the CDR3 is TGTGCCAGCAGTTACGGGGGGGGCCGGAATGAGCAGTTCTTC.

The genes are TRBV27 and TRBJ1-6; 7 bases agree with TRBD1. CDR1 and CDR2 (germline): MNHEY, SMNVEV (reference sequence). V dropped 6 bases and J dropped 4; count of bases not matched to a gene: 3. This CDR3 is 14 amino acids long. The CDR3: CASSPTGYNSPLHF. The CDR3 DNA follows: TGTGCCAGCAGCCCGACAGGGTATAATTCACCCCTCCACTTT.

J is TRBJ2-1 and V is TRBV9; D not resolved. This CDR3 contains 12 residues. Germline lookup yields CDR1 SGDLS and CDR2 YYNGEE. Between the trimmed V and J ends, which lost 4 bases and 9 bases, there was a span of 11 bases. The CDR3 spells CASSSALGEQFF. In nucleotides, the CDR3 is TGTGCCAGCAGCTCCGCCCTAGGTGAGCAGTTCTTC.

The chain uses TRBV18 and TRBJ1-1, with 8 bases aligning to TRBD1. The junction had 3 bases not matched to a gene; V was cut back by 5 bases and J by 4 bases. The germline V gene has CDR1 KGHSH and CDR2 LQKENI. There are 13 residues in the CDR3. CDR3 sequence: CASSSTGGTEAFF. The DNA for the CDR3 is TGTGCCAGCTCATCAACAGGGGGCACTGAAGCTTTCTTT.

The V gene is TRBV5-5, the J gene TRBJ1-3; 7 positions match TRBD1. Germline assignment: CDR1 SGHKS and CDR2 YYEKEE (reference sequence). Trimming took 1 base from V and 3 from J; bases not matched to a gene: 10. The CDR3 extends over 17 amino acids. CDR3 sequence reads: CASSLTGTATFGNTIYF. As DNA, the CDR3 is TGTGCCAGCAGCTTGACCGGGACAGCCACCTTTGGAAACACCATATATTTT.

As DNA, the CDR3 is TGTGCCAGCAGCCAGGACAGGGGGAACACTGAAGCTTTCTTT. Its translation: CASSQDRGNTEAFF. The chain has TRBV3-1 (or the pseudogene TRBV3-2) and TRBJ1-1; 9 bases line up with TRBD1. V lost 3 bases and J lost 1; bases outside the gene matches: 0. The germline gives CDR1 LGHDT, CDR2 YNNKEL (reference sequence). This CDR3 spans 14 amino acids.

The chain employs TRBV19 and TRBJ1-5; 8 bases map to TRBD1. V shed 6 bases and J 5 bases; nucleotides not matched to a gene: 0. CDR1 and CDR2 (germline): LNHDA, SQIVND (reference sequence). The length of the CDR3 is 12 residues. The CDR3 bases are TGTGCCAGTAGGGACAGGGATCAGCCCCAGCATTTT. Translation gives CASRDRDQPQHF.

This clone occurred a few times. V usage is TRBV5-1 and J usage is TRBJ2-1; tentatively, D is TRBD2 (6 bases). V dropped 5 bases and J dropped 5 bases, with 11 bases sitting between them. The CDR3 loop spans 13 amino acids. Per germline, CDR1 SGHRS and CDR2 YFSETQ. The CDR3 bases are TGCGCCAGCAGAAATTCGGGGGACAATGAGCAGTTCTTC. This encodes CASRNSGDNEQFF.

The DNA of the CDR3 is TGTGCCAGCAGCTTATCTCCTGGGCAAGCTTTCTTT. Protein product: CASSLSPGQAFF. The J gene is TRBJ1-1, the V gene TRBV7-9, with D unresolved. This CDR3 is 12 amino acids long. The V end was cut by 2 bases, the J end by 9 bases, with 10 bases between. Germline V gene sequence: CDR1 SEHNR, CDR2 FQNEAQ (reference sequence).

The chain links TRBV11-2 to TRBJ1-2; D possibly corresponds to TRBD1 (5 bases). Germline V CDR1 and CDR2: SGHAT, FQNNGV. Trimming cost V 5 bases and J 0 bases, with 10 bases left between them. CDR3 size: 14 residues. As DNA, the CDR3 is TGTGCCAGCAGCCCCGACAGAGCTAACTATGGCTACACCTTC. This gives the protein CASSPDRANYGYTF.